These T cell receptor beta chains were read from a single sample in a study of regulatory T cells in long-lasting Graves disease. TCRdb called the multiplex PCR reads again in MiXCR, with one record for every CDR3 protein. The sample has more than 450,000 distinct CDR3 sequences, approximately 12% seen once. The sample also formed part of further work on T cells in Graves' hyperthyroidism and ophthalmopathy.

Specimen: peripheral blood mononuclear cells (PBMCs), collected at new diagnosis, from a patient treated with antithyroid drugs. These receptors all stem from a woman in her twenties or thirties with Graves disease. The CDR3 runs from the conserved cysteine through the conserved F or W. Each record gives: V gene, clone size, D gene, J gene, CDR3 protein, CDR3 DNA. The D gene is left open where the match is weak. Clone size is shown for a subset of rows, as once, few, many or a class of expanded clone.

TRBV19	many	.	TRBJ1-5	CASSDRGFQPQHF	TGTGCCAGTAGTGATAGGGGGTTTCAGCCCCAGCATTTT
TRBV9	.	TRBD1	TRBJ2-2	CASSAPGTGIAGELFF	TGTGCCAGCAGCGCTCCCGGGACAGGGATTGCCGGGGAGCTGTTTTTT
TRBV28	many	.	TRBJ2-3	CASSLSGNPSTDTQYF	TGTGCCAGCAGTTTATCCGGTAACCCTTCCACAGATACGCAGTATTTT
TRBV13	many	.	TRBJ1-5	CASSPGPTGPNQPQHF	TGTGCCAGCAGCCCAGGCCCTACAGGGCCGAATCAGCCCCAGCATTTT
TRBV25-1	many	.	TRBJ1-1	CASTAGMNTEAFF	TGTGCCAGCACCGCCGGAATGAACACTGAAGCTTTCTTT
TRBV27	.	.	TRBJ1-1	CASSSLGASNTEAFF	TGTGCCAGCAGTTCTCTTGGGGCCTCGAACACTGAAGCTTTCTTT
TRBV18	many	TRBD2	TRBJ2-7	CASSPSVSGRISEQYF	TGTGCCAGCTCACCATCCGTCAGCGGGAGGATTAGCGAGCAGTACTTC
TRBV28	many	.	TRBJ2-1	CASSPLPPGLKEQFF	TGTGCCAGCAGTCCCTTACCTCCCGGACTCAAGGAGCAGTTCTTC
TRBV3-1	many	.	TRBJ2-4	CASSQAGLARTKNIQYF	TGTGCCAGCAGCCAAGCTGGGCTAGCAAGAACCAAAAACATTCAGTACTTC
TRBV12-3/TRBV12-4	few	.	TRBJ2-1	CASSPHPSSYNEQFF	TGTGCCAGCAGTCCCCACCCGAGCTCCTACAATGAGCAGTTCTTC
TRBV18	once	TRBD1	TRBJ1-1	CASSPNQGATEAFF	TGTGCCAGCTCACCGAATCAGGGGGCAACTGAAGCTTTCTTT
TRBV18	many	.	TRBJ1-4	CASSPRLRGGEKLFF	TGTGCCAGCTCACCCCGTCTCAGGGGAGGAGAAAAACTGTTTTTT
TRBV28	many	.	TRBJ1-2	CASSLTTNYGYTF	TGTGCCAGCAGTCTTACAACTAACTATGGCTACACCTTC
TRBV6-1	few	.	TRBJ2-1	CASKKAYNEQFF	TGTGCCAGCAAAAAAGCCTACAATGAGCAGTTCTTC
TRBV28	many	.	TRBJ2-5	CASSLGATVQQPPPQETQYF	TGTGCCAGCAGTTTAGGAGCGACAGTGCAGCAACCCCCCCCGCAAGAGACCCAGTACTTC
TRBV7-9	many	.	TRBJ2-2	CASSLRTGELFF	TGTGCCAGCAGCTTGAGGACCGGGGAGCTGTTTTTT
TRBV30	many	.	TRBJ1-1	CAWWAGATEAFF	TGTGCCTGGTGGGCAGGGGCCACTGAAGCTTTCTTT
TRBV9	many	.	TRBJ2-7	CASSGRDGNSYEQYF	TGTGCCAGCAGCGGACGGGACGGCAACTCCTACGAGCAGTACTTC
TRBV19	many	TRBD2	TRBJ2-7	CASSIGGLAYEQYF	TGTGCCAGTAGTATAGGGGGACTAGCCTACGAGCAGTACTTC
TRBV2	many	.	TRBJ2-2	CASRQGLGELFF	TGTGCCAGCAGGCAGGGGTTAGGGGAGCTGTTTTTT
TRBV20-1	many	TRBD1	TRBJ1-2	CSVKKTGTGGGGYGYTF	TGCAGTGTTAAAAAAACCGGGACAGGGGGCGGGGGATATGGCTACACCTTC
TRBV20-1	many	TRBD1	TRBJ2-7	CSATRGQDSTYEQYF	TGCAGTGCTACCCGTGGACAGGACTCGACCTACGAGCAGTACTTC
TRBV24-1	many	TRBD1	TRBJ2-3	CATSDRVQGAAADTQYF	TGTGCCACCAGTGATCGCGTACAGGGGGCTGCGGCAGATACGCAGTATTTT
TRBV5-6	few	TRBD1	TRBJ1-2	CASKGQGAGHGYTF	TGTGCCAGCAAGGGACAGGGGGCTGGCCATGGCTACACCTTC
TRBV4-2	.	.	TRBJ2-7	CASSPAIRGYEQYF	TGTGCCAGCAGCCCCGCAATAAGGGGCTACGAGCAGTACTTC
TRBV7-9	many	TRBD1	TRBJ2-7	CASSARDRGSYEQYF	TGTGCCAGCAGCGCCCGGGACAGGGGAAGCTACGAGCAGTACTTC
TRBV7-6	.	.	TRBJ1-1	CASSLSLSLKGVNTEAFF	TGTGCCAGCAGCTTATCGCTCTCATTGAAGGGAGTGAACACTGAAGCTTTCTTT
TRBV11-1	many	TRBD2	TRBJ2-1	CASSAVEAGYNEQFF	TGTGCCAGCAGCGCCGTGGAAGCGGGATACAATGAGCAGTTCTTC
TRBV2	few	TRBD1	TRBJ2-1	CASMGQAYNEQFF	TGTGCCAGCATGGGACAGGCCTACAATGAGCAGTTCTTC
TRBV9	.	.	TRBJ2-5	CASSPPIGGYQETQYF	TGTGCCAGCAGCCCCCCTATCGGTGGGTACCAAGAGACCCAGTACTTC
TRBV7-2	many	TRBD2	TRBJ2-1	CASSSLAGWRDEQFF	TGTGCCAGCAGCTCCTTAGCGGGCTGGCGGGATGAGCAGTTCTTC
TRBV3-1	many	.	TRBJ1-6	CASSQGLMIYNSPLHF	TGTGCCAGCAGCCAGGGGTTGATGATCTATAATTCACCCCTCCACTTT
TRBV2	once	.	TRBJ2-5	CASSEMFDSQETQYF	TGTGCCAGCAGTGAAATGTTTGACTCCCAAGAGACCCAGTACTTC
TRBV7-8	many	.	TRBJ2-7	CASSLVASYRLYEQYF	TGTGCCAGCAGCTTAGTAGCGTCTTACCGACTCTACGAGCAGTACTTC
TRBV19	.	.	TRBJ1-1	CASSSRGLRAFF	TGTGCCAGTAGTAGTCGGGGTTTGCGGGCTTTCTTT
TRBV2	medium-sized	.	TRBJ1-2	CASSEGERHGYTF	TGTGCCAGCAGTGAAGGGGAGCGACATGGCTACACCTTC
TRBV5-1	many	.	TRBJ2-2	CASSLVRVGELFF	TGCGCCAGCAGCTTGGTTCGGGTCGGGGAGCTGTTTTTT
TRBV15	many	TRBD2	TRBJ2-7	CATSNPSGTYYEQYF	TGTGCCACCAGCAACCCTAGCGGGACGTATTACGAGCAGTACTTC
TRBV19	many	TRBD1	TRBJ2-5	CASSMLGTAEETQYF	TGTGCCAGTAGTATGTTGGGGACAGCTGAAGAGACCCAGTACTTC
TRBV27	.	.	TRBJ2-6	CASSLLGTTGANVLTF	TGTGCCAGCAGTTTACTGGGAACGACTGGGGCCAACGTCCTGACTTTC
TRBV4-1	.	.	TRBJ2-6	CASSQGGGANVLTF	TGCGCCAGCAGCCAAGGGGGGGGGGCCAACGTCCTGACTTTC
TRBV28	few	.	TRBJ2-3	CASSKTDTQYF	TGTGCCAGCAGTAAGACAGATACGCAGTATTTT
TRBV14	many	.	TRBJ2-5	CASSQVQETQYF	TGCGCCAGCAGCCAAGTTCAAGAGACCCAGTACTTC
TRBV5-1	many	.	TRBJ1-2	CASSFAGGYTF	TGCGCCAGCAGCTTCGCGGGTGGCTACACCTTC
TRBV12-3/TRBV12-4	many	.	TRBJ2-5	CASSPAFTDPRETQYF	TGTGCCAGCAGCCCCGCTTTTACCGACCCGAGGGAGACCCAGTACTTC
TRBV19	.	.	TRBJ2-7	CASSNLLRGLHEQYF	TGTGCCAGTAGTAACCTTCTCAGGGGATTGCACGAGCAGTACTTC
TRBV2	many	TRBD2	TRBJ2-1	CATGTSGSNEQFF	TGTGCCACCGGGACTAGCGGGAGCAATGAGCAGTTCTTC
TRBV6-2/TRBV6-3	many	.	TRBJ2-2	CASSSNTGELFF	TGTGCCAGCAGTTCGAACACCGGGGAGCTGTTTTTT
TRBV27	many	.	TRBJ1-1	CASSLNDRRSAEAFF	TGTGCCAGCAGCCTTAATGACAGAAGATCCGCTGAAGCTTTCTTT
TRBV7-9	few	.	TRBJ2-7	CASKGRREQYF	TGTGCCAGTAAGGGGCGTCGAGAGCAGTACTTC
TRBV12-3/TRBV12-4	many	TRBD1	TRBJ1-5	CASARDRVSQPQHF	TGTGCCAGCGCCCGGGACAGGGTTTCTCAGCCCCAGCATTTT
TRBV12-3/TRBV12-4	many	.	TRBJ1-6	CASSLDPLGNSPLHF	TGTGCCAGCAGTTTAGATCCCCTGGGGAATTCACCCCTCCACTTT
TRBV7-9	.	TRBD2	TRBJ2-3	CANWEGKSDTQYF	TGTGCCAACTGGGAGGGGAAGTCAGATACGCAGTATTTT